This is a list of T cell receptor beta chains from one sample in a study of blood T cell repertoires in COVID-19. The data were produced by immunoSEQ multiplex PCR, yet TCRdb's version contains in-frame clones alone and is incomplete. The sample contains 150,000 to 200,000 clones, 80% to 90% of which appear only once. Sequences were obtained from PBMCs or T cells enriched from blood (not recorded which). All receptors come from a woman between 18 and 30 years old who had recovered from COVID-19. CDR3s include the opening cysteine and the closing phenylalanine or tryptophan. D genes are given only for firm matches. Part of the rows lack a size; the others show once, few, many or a class for expanded clones.

size: -; D: TRBD2; J: TRBJ2-1; V: TRBV5-1; DNA: TGCGCCAGCATGCTCACGGGACTACCGAACAATGAGCAGTTCTTC; CDR3: CASMLTGLPNNEQFF
size: few; D: -; J: TRBJ2-5; V: TRBV5-1; DNA: TGCGCCAGCAGCTTTCGTTCCGGGAACCAAGAGACCCAGTACTTC; CDR3: CASSFRSGNQETQYF
size: -; D: -; J: TRBJ1-2; V: TRBV28; DNA: TGTGCCAGCAGTTTATCGCGGCGAGGGCCCTATGGCTACACCTTC; CDR3: CASSLSRRGPYGYTF
size: -; D: -; J: TRBJ2-7; V: TRBV15; DNA: TGTGCCACCAGCAGAGATCATTACGAGCAGTACTTC; CDR3: CATSRDHYEQYF
size: -; D: -; J: TRBJ2-7; V: TRBV5-1; DNA: TGCGCCAGCAGCTTGGACAGGGTTGACTCCTACGAGCAGTACTTC; CDR3: CASSLDRVDSYEQYF
size: -; D: TRBD1; J: TRBJ2-7; V: TRBV3-1/TRBV3-2; DNA: TGTGCCAGCAGCCAGGACAGGGGCTCCTACGAGCAGTACTTC; CDR3: CASSQDRGSYEQYF
size: -; D: TRBD1; J: TRBJ1-1; V: TRBV11-1; DNA: TGTGCCAGCAGCTTGGAGGGAAGGGGGCAGGCTTTCTTT; CDR3: CASSLEGRGQAFF
size: -; D: -; J: TRBJ2-4; V: TRBV15; DNA: TGTGCCACCCTGTCCAGTACAAAAAACATTCAGTACTTC; CDR3: CATLSSTKNIQYF
size: -; D: -; J: TRBJ1-1; V: TRBV27; DNA: TGTGCCAGCAGACAGATGAACACTGAAGCTTTCTTT; CDR3: CASRQMNTEAFF
size: -; D: TRBD1; J: TRBJ2-7; V: TRBV5-6; DNA: TGTGCCAGCAGCTCTACTGGACAGGGCTCCGAGCAGTACTTC; CDR3: CASSSTGQGSEQYF
size: -; D: -; J: TRBJ1-1; V: TRBV11-3; DNA: TGTGCCAGCAGCCCAGAGGGCGGGGAAGCTTTCTTT; CDR3: CASSPEGGEAFF
size: -; D: -; J: TRBJ2-3; V: TRBV13; DNA: TGTGCCAGCAGCGCCCCCCGCTCGGGGGGCGCAGGGTATACGCAGTATTTT; CDR3: CASSAPRSGGAGYTQYF
size: once; D: TRBD1; J: TRBJ2-2; V: TRBV5-3; DNA: TGTGCCAGAACAACGCAGGGGGCTAACTCTTCGAACACCGGGGAGCTGTTTTTT; CDR3: CARTTQGANSSNTGELFF
size: -; D: TRBD1; J: TRBJ2-1; V: TRBV6-5; DNA: TGTGCCAGCAGTTCCCGGGACAGTCGAGTTGAGCAGTTCTTC; CDR3: CASSSRDSRVEQFF
size: few; D: TRBD1; J: TRBJ2-7; V: TRBV10-1; DNA: TGCGCCAGCAGTGAGGGACAGGGGCTGGACGAGCAGTACTTC; CDR3: CASSEGQGLDEQYF
size: -; D: TRBD1; J: TRBJ2-3; V: TRBV19; DNA: TGTGCCAGTACCGAAACAGGGGCAGATACGCAGTATTTT; CDR3: CASTETGADTQYF
size: -; D: -; J: TRBJ2-1; V: TRBV5-1; DNA: TGCGCCAGCAGCTTGGGGGCGAAGGATGAGCAGTTCTTC; CDR3: CASSLGAKDEQFF
size: -; D: TRBD2; J: TRBJ2-3; V: TRBV25-1; DNA: TGTGCCAGCAGCGGGGGGGTAAGCACAGATACGCAGTATTTT; CDR3: CASSGGVSTDTQYF
size: -; D: -; J: TRBJ1-2; V: TRBV3-1/TRBV3-2; DNA: TGTGCCAGCAGCCAAGAAATGTCAGCGGTCTATGGCTACACCTTC; CDR3: CASSQEMSAVYGYTF
size: -; D: -; J: TRBJ2-1; V: TRBV5-4; DNA: TGTGCCAGCAGCTTAAATCCTAGCTCCTACAATGAGCAGTTCTTC; CDR3: CASSLNPSSYNEQFF
size: -; D: -; J: TRBJ2-1; V: TRBV6-5; DNA: TGTGCCAGCAGTAGTGCCAGGGGAAGTGAGCAGTTCTTC; CDR3: CASSSARGSEQFF
size: -; D: -; J: TRBJ1-1; V: TRBV4-1; DNA: TGCGCCAGCAGCCAAGTGCTCGGTCTCGCTGAAGCTTTCTTT; CDR3: CASSQVLGLAEAFF
size: -; D: -; J: TRBJ1-1; V: TRBV18; DNA: TGTGCCAGCTCACCAGAGGGAGGACCTGTAGCTTTCTTT; CDR3: CASSPEGGPVAFF
size: -; D: TRBD1; J: TRBJ1-2; V: TRBV29-1; DNA: TGCAGCGTCTGGACAGGGGCTAACTATGGCTACACCTTC; CDR3: CSVWTGANYGYTF
size: -; D: TRBD1; J: TRBJ1-5; V: TRBV19; DNA: TGTGCCAGTAGTGTATTAGGGACAGGTGAAGGTCAGCCCCAGCATTTT; CDR3: CASSVLGTGEGQPQHF
size: -; D: -; J: TRBJ1-1; V: TRBV19; DNA: TGTGCCAGTAGTTGGAGCGGAGCAGAGCAAGCTTTCTTT; CDR3: CASSWSGAEQAFF
size: once; D: -; J: TRBJ1-3; V: TRBV7-8; DNA: TGTGCCAGCAGACCAACTTCAGGGGTTGGAAACACCATATATTTT; CDR3: CASRPTSGVGNTIYF
size: -; D: -; J: TRBJ2-6; V: TRBV9; DNA: TGTGCCAGCAGCGAAAGGGGCCGAACTGGGGCCAACGTCCTGACTTTC; CDR3: CASSERGRTGANVLTF
size: -; D: -; J: TRBJ2-2; V: TRBV6-5; DNA: TGTGCCAGCAGTCAGACTAGTGGCACCGGGGAGCTGTTTTTT; CDR3: CASSQTSGTGELFF
size: -; D: TRBD1; J: TRBJ2-2; V: TRBV6-4; DNA: TGTGCCAGCAGTGAAACCGAACAGGGGGCTTCCGGGGAGCTGTTTTTT; CDR3: CASSETEQGASGELFF
size: once; D: TRBD2; J: TRBJ2-3; V: TRBV10-3; DNA: TGTGCCATCAGTACCGCGGGGGGGCTTCAGAGCACAGATACGCAGTATTTT; CDR3: CAISTAGGLQSTDTQYF
size: -; D: -; J: TRBJ2-1; V: TRBV30; DNA: TGTGCCTGGAGTGTAGGGGGTGTGCAGTTCTTC; CDR3: CAWSVGGVQFF
size: once; D: -; J: TRBJ2-5; V: TRBV24-1; DNA: TGTGCCACCAGTGATTGGGACAATGAAGAGACCCAGTACTTC; CDR3: CATSDWDNEETQYF
size: -; D: -; J: TRBJ1-4; V: TRBV4-1; DNA: TGCGCCAGCAGCCACACCGGGGGGACTAATGAAAAACTGTTTTTT; CDR3: CASSHTGGTNEKLFF
size: -; D: -; J: TRBJ1-1; V: TRBV9; DNA: TGTGCCAGCAGCGGAGATCGCACTGAAGCTTTCTTT; CDR3: CASSGDRTEAFF
size: -; D: -; J: TRBJ1-2; V: TRBV6-5; DNA: TGTGCCAGCAGTTACGGGCAGGGCCGTGGCTACACCTTC; CDR3: CASSYGQGRGYTF
size: -; D: TRBD1; J: TRBJ1-1; V: TRBV4-3; DNA: TGCGCCAGCAGCCGCGGGACAGAGACTGAAGCTTTCTTT; CDR3: CASSRGTETEAFF
size: once; D: TRBD1; J: TRBJ2-5; V: TRBV6-5; DNA: TGTGCCAGCAAGACAGGGTCCTTCCAAGAGACCCAGTACTTC; CDR3: CASKTGSFQETQYF
size: -; D: -; J: TRBJ1-4; V: TRBV21-1; DNA: TGTGCCAGCAGCAAAGTCTACTTTCCCTCCGAGGCAACTAATGAAAAACTGTTTTTT; CDR3: CASSKVYFPSEATNEKLFF
size: -; D: TRBD1; J: TRBJ1-4; V: TRBV7-2; DNA: TGTGCCAGCAGCCCCGGGACAGGGTTGTATGAAAAACTGTTTTTT; CDR3: CASSPGTGLYEKLFF
size: -; D: -; J: TRBJ1-1; V: TRBV11-3; DNA: TGTGCCAGCAGCTTAACACCGAACACTGAAGCTTTCTTT; CDR3: CASSLTPNTEAFF
size: -; D: -; J: TRBJ2-5; V: TRBV7-8; DNA: TGTGCCAGCAGCGTAACAGGTATTGGGGAGACCCAGTACTTC; CDR3: CASSVTGIGETQYF